Listed here are 32 T cell receptor beta chains from one sample, sequenced in a study of blood T cell repertoires in COVID-19. Data came from immunoSEQ multiplex PCR; TCRdb stores just in-frame clones and leaves some out. The profile shows about 150,000 clones, more than 80% of them singletons. Sequencing was carried out using peripheral blood. The receptor set was obtained from a man in his 70s with acute or convalescent COVID-19.

V is TRBV30 and J is TRBJ2-2, with D possibly matching TRBD1 (5 bases). V gave up 0 bases and J gave up 1 base, with 9 bases separating them. The CDR3 covers 15 residues. Germline assignment: CDR1 GTSNPN and CDR2 SVGIG (reference sequence). CDR3 sequence reads: CAWSVRTQNTGELFF. The DNA of the CDR3 is TGTGCCTGGAGTGTTAGGACACAGAACACCGGGGAGCTGTTTTTT.

The chain carries TRBV9 and TRBJ1-5; D remains ambiguous. Trimming cost V 0 bases and J 6 bases, with 7 bases left between them. This CDR3 has 13 amino acids. Germline assignment: CDR1 SGDLS and CDR2 YYNGEE. Here the CDR3 DNA reads TGTGCCAGCAGCGTAGCGGAGTCTCAGCCCCAGCATTTT. It yields the protein CASSVAESQPQHF. Looking up the rest from reference TRBV9 and TRBJ1-5 gives the full variable domain: DSGVTQTPKHLITATGQRVTLRCSPRSGDLSVYWYQQSLDQGLQFLIQYYNGEERAKGNILERFSAQQFPDLHSELNLSSLELGDSALYFCASSVAESQPQHFGDGTRLSIL.

The chain carries TRBV28 and TRBJ1-5; D unclear. The CDR3 runs 14 residues. CDR1 MDHEN and CDR2 SYDVKM come from the germline V gene. Trimming cost V 6 bases and J 0 bases, with 9 bases left between them. In DNA, the CDR3 is TGTGCCAGCAGGCCTTCAGGTAGCAATCAGCCCCAGCATTTT. Translated: CASRPSGSNQPQHF.

J is TRBJ2-1 and V is TRBV6-5; D is ambiguous. This CDR3 contains 11 residues. Germline CDR1 is MNHEY and CDR2 is SVGAGI. The germline V and J ends were trimmed by 6 bases and 7 bases, with 7 bases remaining between them. CDR3 residues: CASSVLNEQFF. CDR3 coding DNA: TGTGCCAGCAGCGTCCTGAATGAGCAGTTCTTC.

The chain is built from TRBV5-4 and TRBJ1-2, with 7 positions matching TRBD1. With V trimmed by 4 bases and J by 4 bases, 4 bases remained unmatched. The CDR3 contains 13 residues. From germline, CDR1 is SGHNT and CDR2 YYREEE (reference sequence). CDR3: CASSRDSSYGYTF. Written as DNA, the CDR3 is TGTGCCAGCAGCCGGGACAGCAGCTATGGCTACACCTTC.

The rearrangement uses TRBV6-1 and TRBJ1-3; maybe TRBD1 (6 bases). V lost 0 bases and J 3 bases, leaving 12 bases between the germline ends. The CDR3 spans 16 residues. Germline V gene data show CDR1 as MNHNS and CDR2 as SASEGT. The CDR3, as DNA: TGTGCCAGCAGTGAAGCGGCCAGGGGAGTTGGAAACACCATATATTTT. Its translation: CASSEAARGVGNTIYF.

The V and J genes are TRBV5-1 and TRBJ2-3; 10 bases are a match to TRBD1. With V trimmed by 4 bases and J by 1 base, 6 bases remained unmatched. Germline-derived CDR1 and CDR2 are SGHRS and YFSETQ. The CDR3 runs 16 residues. CDR3 DNA sequence: TGCGCCAGCAGCACTCGGACAGGGGGAGGCACAGATACGCAGTATTTT. It encodes CASSTRTGGGTDTQYF.

The chain carries TRBV19 and TRBJ2-3, with TRBD2 matching 14 bases. V dropped 4 bases and J dropped 1; count of bases not matched to a gene: 13. The germline V gene has CDR1 LNHDA and CDR2 SQIVND (reference sequence). The CDR3 is 20 residues long. The CDR3: CASSTSGTSGSGIGTDTQYF. DNA for the CDR3: TGTGCCAGTAGTACTTCCGGGACTAGCGGGAGCGGGATTGGCACAGATACGCAGTATTTT.

The V call is TRBV6-4, the J call TRBJ2-7; TRBD2 matches 10 bases. V dropped 4 bases and J dropped 3; count of bases not matched to a gene: 6. CDR1 and CDR2 (germline): MRHNA, SNTAGT. The CDR3 has 15 amino acids. As DNA, the CDR3 is TGTGCCAGCAGTGCCCGAGCGGGGGGGCGCTACGAGCAGTACTTC. Translation: CASSARAGGRYEQYF.

The J gene is TRBJ2-1, the V gene TRBV24-1; 9 nucleotides line up with TRBD2. Germline V gene sequence: CDR1 KGHDR, CDR2 SFDVKD. With V trimmed by 4 bases and J by 10 bases, 16 bases remained unmatched. The CDR3 loop spans 17 amino acids. This CDR3 is CATSEVAGAGAFGEQFF. In DNA, the CDR3 is TGTGCCACCAGTGAGGTAGCGGGGGCGGGGGCCTTTGGGGAGCAGTTCTTC.

The rearrangement links TRBV27 to TRBJ1-6; D ambiguous. This CDR3 contains 15 residues. Trimming stripped 3 bases from V and 10 bases from J, with 16 bases between. Per the germline V gene, CDR1 is MNHEY and CDR2 is SMNVEV (reference sequence). CDR3 DNA: TGTGCCAGCAGTTTGGGGAGGTTTATTAACTCACCCCTCCACTTT. Amino acid sequence: CASSLGRFINSPLHF.

In its sample, this clone was seen a few times. The chain has TRBV7-2 and TRBJ2-7, with 8 bases fitting TRBD1. Trimming at V came to 0 bases and at J to 2 bases, leaving 3 bases not matched to a gene. The CDR3 is 15 amino acids. Germline V gene lookup returns CDR1 SGHTA and CDR2 FQGNSA. The CDR3 protein is CASSLAGQGPYEQYF. CDR3 bases: TGTGCCAGCAGCTTAGCAGGACAGGGCCCCTACGAGCAGTACTTC.

A few counts support this clone. The rearrangement links TRBV5-1 to TRBJ1-6; unclear D gene. Germline V gene data show CDR1 as SGHRS and CDR2 as YFSETQ. The V gene lost 4 bases and the J gene lost 7 bases, with 12 bases spanning the gap. The CDR3 has 14 residues. DNA of the CDR3: TGCGCCAGCAGCACTGTACCGGGAAATTCACCCCTCCACTTT. It yields the protein CASSTVPGNSPLHF.

The table lists this clone with a few counts. The chain joins TRBV7-2 to TRBJ2-1; TRBD2 might be the D (6 bases). The CDR3 contains 17 residues. Germline V gene lookup returns CDR1 SGHTA and CDR2 FQGNSA. V was trimmed by 4 bases and J by 0 bases, leaving 16 bases between them. The CDR3 nucleotides are TGTGCCAGCAGCTCCCGGAGGGACTTTACCTCCTACAATGAGCAGTTCTTC. It translates to CASSSRRDFTSYNEQFF.

The chain is built from TRBV6-5 and TRBJ1-5; unclear D gene. The CDR3 is made up of 12 amino acids. The V end lost 6 bases, the J end lost 9 bases, and 12 bases lay between the germline ends. Germline values: CDR1 MNHEY, CDR2 SVGAGI. The CDR3 here is CASRMGDAPQHF. The CDR3 nucleotides are TGTGCCAGCAGAATGGGCGACGCGCCCCAGCATTTT.

The chain employs TRBV10-3 and TRBJ2-1; a weak D match, TRBD2 (5 bases). V was trimmed by 4 bases and J by 0 bases, leaving 10 bases between them. The V gene's germline CDR1 is ENHRY and CDR2 SYGVKD. CDR3 length: 15 amino acids. The CDR3 region is CAISVSEGSYNEQFF. The DNA for the CDR3 is TGTGCCATCAGTGTAAGCGAGGGCTCCTACAATGAGCAGTTCTTC.

The chain recombines TRBV18 with TRBJ2-4; a possible D gene is TRBD1 (6 bases). CDR1 KGHSH and CDR2 LQKENI come from the germline V gene. V was trimmed by 0 bases and J by 0 bases, leaving 9 bases between them. CDR3 length equals 16 residues. CDR3 DNA sequence: TGTGCCAGCTCACCACCGCTACAGGGAGCCAAAAACATTCAGTACTTC. Protein product: CASSPPLQGAKNIQYF.

The rearrangement joins TRBV6-5 to TRBJ2-7; D is undetermined. Germline CDR1 and CDR2: MNHEY and SVGAGI. This CDR3 has 13 residues. V dropped 4 bases and J dropped 2 bases, with 9 bases sitting between them. DNA of the CDR3: TGTGCCAGCAGTTTTGGCAGAACCTACGAGCAGTACTTC. The encoded protein is CASSFGRTYEQYF.

The rearrangement links TRBV6-5 to TRBJ1-3, with 8 nucleotides matching TRBD1. Germline-derived CDR1 and CDR2 are MNHEY and SVGAGI. CDR3 size: 15 residues. V dropped 5 bases and J dropped 4; count of bases not matched to a gene: 7. The CDR3, as DNA: TGTGCCAGCAGTCCTCAGGGGGCAGGGGGAAACACCATATATTTT. Amino acids: CASSPQGAGGNTIYF.

This clone came up a few times. This sequence joins TRBV5-1 and TRBJ2-7; 8 nucleotides agree with TRBD1. The junction had 9 bases not matched to a gene; V was cut back by 7 bases and J by 6 bases. Germline V gene lookup returns CDR1 SGHRS and CDR2 YFSETQ. The CDR3 runs to 13 residues. The CDR3 loop is CASHTGTGFEQYF. CDR3 in DNA: TGCGCCAGCCACACTGGGACAGGATTCGAGCAGTACTTC.

The chain employs TRBV6-6 and TRBJ1-5, with 9 bases matching TRBD1. The CDR3 extends over 11 amino acids. Germline CDR1 reads MNHNY; CDR2 reads SVGAGI (reference sequence). J lost 16 bases, V lost 5 bases, and 6 bases had no gene match. This CDR3 reads CASSPGQGGHF. The CDR3 DNA follows: TGTGCCAGCAGTCCGGGACAGGGTGGTCATTTT.

This sequence joins TRBV4-1 and TRBJ2-1, with 11 bases fitting TRBD1. The V segment lost 3 bases and the J segment 5 bases; nucleotides outside the gene matches: 6. The CDR3 has 16 amino acids. Germline CDR1 reads MGHRA; CDR2 reads YSYEKL. The CDR3 loop reads CASSQRTGQGDNEQFF. The CDR3 coding sequence is TGCGCCAGCAGCCAGCGAACGGGACAGGGGGACAATGAGCAGTTCTTC.

This clone was picked up a small number of times. The chain is built from TRBV28 and TRBJ1-5, with D maybe TRBD1 (5 bases). CDR1 and CDR2 (germline): MDHEN, SYDVKM. The V end lost 10 bases, the J end lost 2 bases, and 18 bases lay between the germline ends. The CDR3 has 15 amino acids. The CDR3: CATGWGPPGNQPQHF. CDR3 DNA sequence: TGTGCCACTGGATGGGGCCCGCCTGGCAATCAGCCCCAGCATTTT. Full variable domain (remainder filled in from reference TRBV28 and TRBJ1-5): DVKVTQSSRYLVKRTGEKVFLECVQDMDHENMFWYRQDPGLGLRLIYFSYDVKMKEKGDIPEGYSVSREKKERFSLILESASTNQTSMYLCATGWGPPGNQPQHFGDGTRLSIL.

V is TRBV4-1 and J is TRBJ1-2; 8 bases are a match to TRBD1. CDR1 is MGHRA and CDR2 is YSYEKL in the germline V gene. J was trimmed by 4 bases and V by 0 bases; bases with no gene match: 7. The CDR3 contains 16 residues. CDR3 residues: CASSQEIGQGGYGYTF. CDR3 nucleotides: TGCGCCAGCAGCCAAGAAATCGGACAGGGAGGCTATGGCTACACCTTC.

The chain combines TRBV9 with TRBJ2-3; no reliable D call. The CDR3 spans 15 residues. The ends were cut back, 1 base at V and 0 bases at J, with 9 bases in the middle. Germline V gives CDR1 SGDLS, CDR2 YYNGEE. The CDR3 is CASSVLSSSTDTQYF. The CDR3 DNA reads as TGTGCCAGCAGCGTATTGAGCTCCAGCACAGATACGCAGTATTTT. The full variable domain, completed using reference TRBV9 and TRBJ2-3, is DSGVTQTPKHLITATGQRVTLRCSPRSGDLSVYWYQQSLDQGLQFLIQYYNGEERAKGNILERFSAQQFPDLHSELNLSSLELGDSALYFCASSVLSSSTDTQYFGPGTRLTVL.

The genes are TRBV5-1 and TRBJ1-4; TRBD1 aligns across 11 bases. V dropped 4 bases and J dropped 7; count of bases not matched to a gene: 3. There are 14 residues in the CDR3. The germline gives CDR1 SGHRS, CDR2 YFSETQ. CDR3 sequence reads: CASSRTGGSEKLFF. The CDR3 DNA is TGCGCCAGCAGCCGGACAGGGGGCTCTGAAAAACTGTTTTTT.

The V and J genes are TRBV11-3 and TRBJ2-7, with 8 bases aligning to TRBD1. V shed 1 base and J 0 bases; nucleotides not matched to a gene: 2. Germline CDR1 reads SGHNT; CDR2 reads YENEEA. CDR3 length: 15 residues. This CDR3 is CASSLGGQDSYEQYF. CDR3 coding DNA: TGTGCCAGCAGCTTAGGGGGACAGGACTCCTACGAGCAGTACTTC.

DNA of the CDR3: TGCGCCAGCAGCAACCGGGACAGGGGTGATTCACCCCTCCACTTT. Its protein is CASSNRDRGDSPLHF. This chain uses TRBV5-1 with TRBJ1-6; 10 bases line up with TRBD1. The CDR3 contains 15 residues. V was clipped by 4 bases and J by 8 bases; unmatched bases: 6. Germline V gene data show CDR1 as SGHRS and CDR2 as YFSETQ.

CDR3 coding DNA: TGTGCCAGCAGCTCTGACCCGGGGAATCAGCCCCAGCATTTT. Translating gives CASSSDPGNQPQHF. The rearrangement links TRBV7-2 to TRBJ1-5; D is uncertain. The germline V gene encodes CDR1 SGHTA and CDR2 FQGNSA. The CDR3 loop spans 14 amino acids. V lost 4 bases and J 4 bases, leaving 11 bases between the germline ends.

The CDR3 sequence: CASSLGQGSQPQHF. CDR3 coding DNA: TGTGCCAGCAGTTTAGGACAGGGGAGTCAGCCCCAGCATTTT. The gene calls are TRBV28 and TRBJ1-5; 9 bases agree with TRBD1. Germline CDR1 is MDHEN and CDR2 is SYDVKM. The CDR3 covers 14 residues. V shed 2 bases, J shed 6 bases, and the junction held 2 bases outside the gene matches.

The chain is built from TRBV28 and TRBJ2-1; maybe TRBD1 (5 bases). V was cut by 3 bases and J by 5 bases, with 17 bases left in between. From germline, CDR1 is MDHEN and CDR2 SYDVKM. The CDR3 totals 16 residues. The CDR3 here is CASSFIRATLNNEQFF. CDR3 nucleotides: TGTGCCAGCAGTTTTATCAGGGCCACTTTAAACAATGAGCAGTTCTTC.

The chain employs TRBV30 and TRBJ1-6, with TRBD1 as a possible D gene (5 bases). V was shortened by 3 bases and J by 9 bases, with 12 bases between the two germline ends. CDR1 GTSNPN and CDR2 SVGIG come from the germline V gene (reference sequence). The CDR3 is 13 amino acids. Here the CDR3 reads CAWRVGDGSPLHF. CDR3 in DNA: TGTGCCTGGAGGGTAGGGGATGGTTCACCCCTCCACTTT.